The entry below describes one T cell receptor (beta chain). This sample was taken from a study of blood T cell repertoires in COVID-19. On the study more broadly: From T cells, B-cell-depleted T cells, or PBMCs came the material, which was cDNA or gDNA.

This CDR3 region has 15 residues. The germline V gene encodes CDR1 SNHLY and CDR2 FYNNEI. V was cut by 5 bases and J by 0 bases, with 10 bases left in between. Profiled with immunoSEQ multiplex PCR; TCRdb holds only in-frame clones, not every one. This sample yields roughly 160,000 clones, of which around 86% are seen a single time; roughly 8.2% belongs to the top ten. This receptor was identified in a man aged 60 to 69 with acute or convalescent COVID-19. Sequencing was performed on peripheral blood. V and J are TRBV2 and TRBJ2-2; perhaps TRBD2 as D (6 bases). CDR3 residues: CASSTVAANTGELFF. The CDR3 nucleotides read TGTGCCAGCAGTACGGTAGCGGCGAACACCGGGGAGCTGTTTTTT.